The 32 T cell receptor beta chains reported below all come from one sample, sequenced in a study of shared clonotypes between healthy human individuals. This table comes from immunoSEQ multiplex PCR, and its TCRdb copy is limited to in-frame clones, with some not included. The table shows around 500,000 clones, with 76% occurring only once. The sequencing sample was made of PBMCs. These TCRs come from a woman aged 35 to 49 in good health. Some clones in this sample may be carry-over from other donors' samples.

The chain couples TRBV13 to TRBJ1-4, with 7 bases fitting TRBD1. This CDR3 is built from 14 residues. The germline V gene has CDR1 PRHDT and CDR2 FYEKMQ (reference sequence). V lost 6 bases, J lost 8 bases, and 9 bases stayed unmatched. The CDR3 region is CASSFRQGEEKLFF. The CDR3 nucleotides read TGTGCCAGCAGTTTCAGACAGGGAGAGGAAAAACTGTTTTTT.

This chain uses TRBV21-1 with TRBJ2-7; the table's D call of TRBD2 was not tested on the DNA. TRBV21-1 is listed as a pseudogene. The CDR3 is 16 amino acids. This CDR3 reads CASSKEMASGGYEQYF. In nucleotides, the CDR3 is TGTGCCAGCAGCAAAGAGATGGCTAGCGGGGGCTACGAGCAGTACTTC.

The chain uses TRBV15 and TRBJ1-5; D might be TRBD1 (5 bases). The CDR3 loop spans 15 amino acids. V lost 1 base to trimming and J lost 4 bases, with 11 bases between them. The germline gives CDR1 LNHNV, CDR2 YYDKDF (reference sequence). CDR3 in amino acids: CATSRGQFINQPQHF. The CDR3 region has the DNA TGTGCCACCAGCAGAGGACAGTTCATTAATCAGCCCCAGCATTTT.

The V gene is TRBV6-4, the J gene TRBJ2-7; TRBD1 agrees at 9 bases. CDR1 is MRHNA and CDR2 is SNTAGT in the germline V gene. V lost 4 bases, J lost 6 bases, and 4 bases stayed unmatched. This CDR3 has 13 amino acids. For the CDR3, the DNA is TGTGCCAGCAGTGCCGGACAGGGGTCCGAGCAGTACTTC. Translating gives CASSAGQGSEQYF.

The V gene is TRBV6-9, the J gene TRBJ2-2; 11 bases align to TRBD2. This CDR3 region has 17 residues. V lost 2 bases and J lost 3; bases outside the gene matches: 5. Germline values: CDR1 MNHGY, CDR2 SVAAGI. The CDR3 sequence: CASSYTPGLADTGELFF. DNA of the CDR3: TGTGCCAGCAGTTATACTCCGGGACTAGCGGACACCGGGGAGCTGTTTTTT.

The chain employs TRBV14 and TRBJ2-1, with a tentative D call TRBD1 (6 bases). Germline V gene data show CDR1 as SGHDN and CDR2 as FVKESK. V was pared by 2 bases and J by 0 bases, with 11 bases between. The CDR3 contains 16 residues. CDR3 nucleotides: TGTGCCAGCAGCCAAAGGGGGACGAGCTCCTACAATGAGCAGTTCTTC. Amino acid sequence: CASSQRGTSSYNEQFF.

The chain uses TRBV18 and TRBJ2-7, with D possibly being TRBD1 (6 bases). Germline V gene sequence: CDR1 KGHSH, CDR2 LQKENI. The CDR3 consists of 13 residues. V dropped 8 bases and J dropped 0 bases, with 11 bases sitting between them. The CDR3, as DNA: TGTGCCAGCCAGGGGTTGGGCTCCTACGAGCAGTACTTC. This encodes CASQGLGSYEQYF.

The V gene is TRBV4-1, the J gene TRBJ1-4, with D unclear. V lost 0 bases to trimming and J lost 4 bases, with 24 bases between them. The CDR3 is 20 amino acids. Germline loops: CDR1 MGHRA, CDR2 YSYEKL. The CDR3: CASSQERPRPWGAFNEKLFF. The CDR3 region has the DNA TGCGCCAGCAGCCAAGAAAGGCCGAGGCCGTGGGGAGCCTTTAATGAAAAACTGTTTTTT.

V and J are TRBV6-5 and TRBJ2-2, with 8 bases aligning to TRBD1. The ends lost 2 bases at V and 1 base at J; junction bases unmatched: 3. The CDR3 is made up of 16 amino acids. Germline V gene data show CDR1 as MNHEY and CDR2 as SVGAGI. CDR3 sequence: CASSYGGQVNTGELFF. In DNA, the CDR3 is TGTGCCAGCAGTTACGGGGGACAGGTGAACACCGGGGAGCTGTTTTTT.

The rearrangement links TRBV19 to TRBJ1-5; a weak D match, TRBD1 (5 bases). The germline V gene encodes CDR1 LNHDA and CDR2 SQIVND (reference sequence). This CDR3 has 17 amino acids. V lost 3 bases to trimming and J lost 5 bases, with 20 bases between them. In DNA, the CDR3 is TGTGCCAGTAGTATGGGTGGACACGAGGGAGGCGATCAGCCCCAGCATTTT. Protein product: CASSMGGHEGGDQPQHF.

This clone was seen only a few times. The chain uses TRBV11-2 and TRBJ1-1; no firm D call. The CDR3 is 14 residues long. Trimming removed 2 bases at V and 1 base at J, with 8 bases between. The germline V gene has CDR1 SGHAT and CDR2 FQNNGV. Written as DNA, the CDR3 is TGTGCCAGCAGCTTACAGCCGCAGAACACTGAAGCTTTCTTT. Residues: CASSLQPQNTEAFF.

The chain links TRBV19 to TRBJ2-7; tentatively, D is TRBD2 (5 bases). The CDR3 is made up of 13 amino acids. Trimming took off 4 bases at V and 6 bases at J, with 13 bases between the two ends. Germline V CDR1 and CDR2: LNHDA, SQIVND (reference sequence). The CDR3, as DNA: TGTGCCAGTAGTACTTTGCGGGTTGGCGAGCAGTACTTC. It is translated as CASSTLRVGEQYF.

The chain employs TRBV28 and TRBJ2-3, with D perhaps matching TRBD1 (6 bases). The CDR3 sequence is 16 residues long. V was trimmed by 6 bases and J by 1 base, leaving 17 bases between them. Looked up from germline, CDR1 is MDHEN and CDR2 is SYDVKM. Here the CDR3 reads CASRLKRQERTDTQYF. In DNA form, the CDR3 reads TGTGCCAGCAGACTAAAGAGACAGGAGCGCACAGATACGCAGTATTTT. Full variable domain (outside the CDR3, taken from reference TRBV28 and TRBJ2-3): DVKVTQSSRYLVKRTGEKVFLECVQDMDHENMFWYRQDPGLGLRLIYFSYDVKMKEKGDIPEGYSVSREKKERFSLILESASTNQTSMYLCASRLKRQERTDTQYFGPGTRLTVL.

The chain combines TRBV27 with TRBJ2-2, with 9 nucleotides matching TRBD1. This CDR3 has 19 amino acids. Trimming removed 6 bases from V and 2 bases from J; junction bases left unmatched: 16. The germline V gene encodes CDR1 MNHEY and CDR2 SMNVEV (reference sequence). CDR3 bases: TGTGCCAGCAGCCTACCACACGCCTCGGGACAGGGTAACACCGGGGAGCTGTTTTTT. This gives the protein CASSLPHASGQGNTGELFF.

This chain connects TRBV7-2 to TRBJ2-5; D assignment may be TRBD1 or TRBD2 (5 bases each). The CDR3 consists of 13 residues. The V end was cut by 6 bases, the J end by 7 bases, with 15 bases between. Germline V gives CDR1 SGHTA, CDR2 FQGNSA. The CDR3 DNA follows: TGTGCCAGCAGGGGGCTGGTAGGAGGGACCCAGTACTTC. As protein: CASRGLVGGTQYF.

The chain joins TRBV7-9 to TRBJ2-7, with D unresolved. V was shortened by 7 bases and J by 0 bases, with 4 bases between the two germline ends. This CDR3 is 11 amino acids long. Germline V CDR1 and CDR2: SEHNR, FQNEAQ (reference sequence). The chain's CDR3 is CASTRSYEQYF. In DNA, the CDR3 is TGTGCCAGCACCCGCTCCTACGAGCAGTACTTC.

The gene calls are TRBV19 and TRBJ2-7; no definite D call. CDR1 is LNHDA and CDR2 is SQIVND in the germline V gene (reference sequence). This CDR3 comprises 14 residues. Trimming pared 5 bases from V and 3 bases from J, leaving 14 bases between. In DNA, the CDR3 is TGTGCCAGTAGTTTCCAGGTCAAAAACTACGAGCAGTACTTC. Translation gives CASSFQVKNYEQYF.

CDR3 in DNA: TGTGCCAGCTCACCACAAGGTCCAGGAACTAATGAAAAACTGTTTTTT. Translating gives CASSPQGPGTNEKLFF. The chain couples TRBV18 to TRBJ1-4, with D unclear. CDR1 is KGHSH and CDR2 is LQKENI in the germline V gene. The V gene lost 1 base and the J gene lost 1 base, with 10 bases spanning the gap. The CDR3 is 16 residues long. The full variable domain, completed using reference TRBV18 and TRBJ1-4, is NAGVMQNPRHLVRRRGQEARLRCSPMKGHSHVYWYRQLPEEGLKFMVYLQKENIIDESGMPKERFSAEFPKEGPSILRIQQVVRGDSAAYFCASSPQGPGTNEKLFFGSGTQLSVL.

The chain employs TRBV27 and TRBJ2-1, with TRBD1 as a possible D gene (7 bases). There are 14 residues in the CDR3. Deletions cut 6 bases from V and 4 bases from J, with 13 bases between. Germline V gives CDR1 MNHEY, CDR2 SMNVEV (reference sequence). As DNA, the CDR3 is TGTGCCAGCAGCAGGGGGGACAGTTACAATGAGCAGTTCTTC. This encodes CASSRGDSYNEQFF.

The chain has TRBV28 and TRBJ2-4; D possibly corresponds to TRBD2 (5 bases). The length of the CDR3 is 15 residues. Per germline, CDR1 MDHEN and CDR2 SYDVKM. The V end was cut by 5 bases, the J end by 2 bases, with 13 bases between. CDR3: CASSTPAGSKNIQYF. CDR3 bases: TGTGCCAGCAGTACCCCGGCGGGTTCCAAAAACATTCAGTACTTC.

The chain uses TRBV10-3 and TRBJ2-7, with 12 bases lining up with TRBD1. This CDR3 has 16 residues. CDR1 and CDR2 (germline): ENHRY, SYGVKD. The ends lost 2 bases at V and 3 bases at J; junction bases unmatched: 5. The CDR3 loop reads CAISERGQGAYYEQYF. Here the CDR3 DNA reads TGTGCCATCAGTGAGAGGGGACAGGGGGCTTACTACGAGCAGTACTTC.

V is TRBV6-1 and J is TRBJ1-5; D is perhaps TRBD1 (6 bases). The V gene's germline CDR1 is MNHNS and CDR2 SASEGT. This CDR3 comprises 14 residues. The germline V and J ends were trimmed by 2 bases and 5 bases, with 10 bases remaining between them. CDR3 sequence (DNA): TGTGCCAGCAGTGAAACGGGGGGCGATCAGCCCCAGCATTTT. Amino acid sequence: CASSETGGDQPQHF.

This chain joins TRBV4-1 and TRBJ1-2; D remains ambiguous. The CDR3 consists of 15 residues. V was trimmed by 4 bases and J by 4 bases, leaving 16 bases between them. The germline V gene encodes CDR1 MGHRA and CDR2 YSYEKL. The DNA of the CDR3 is TGCGCCAGCAGCCCCCGGGCAGCTGGGGTCTATGGCTACACCTTC. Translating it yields CASSPRAAGVYGYTF.

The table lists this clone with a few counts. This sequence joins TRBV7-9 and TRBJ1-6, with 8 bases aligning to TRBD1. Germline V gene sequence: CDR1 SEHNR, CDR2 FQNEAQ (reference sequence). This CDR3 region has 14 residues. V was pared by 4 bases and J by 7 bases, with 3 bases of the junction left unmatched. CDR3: CASSSTGANSPLHF. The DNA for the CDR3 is TGTGCCAGCAGCTCGACAGGGGCGAATTCACCCCTCCACTTT.

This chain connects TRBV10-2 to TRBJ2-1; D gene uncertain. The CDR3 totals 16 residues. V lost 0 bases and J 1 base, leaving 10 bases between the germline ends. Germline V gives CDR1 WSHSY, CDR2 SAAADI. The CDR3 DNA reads TGCGCCAGCAGTGAGTCTAGCCAACCATCCTACAATGAGCAGTTCTTC. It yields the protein CASSESSQPSYNEQFF.

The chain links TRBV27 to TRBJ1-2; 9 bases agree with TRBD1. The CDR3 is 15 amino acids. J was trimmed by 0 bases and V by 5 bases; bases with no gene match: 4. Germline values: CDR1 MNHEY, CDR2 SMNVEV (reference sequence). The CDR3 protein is CASSVGTGSNYGYTF. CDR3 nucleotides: TGTGCCAGCAGTGTCGGGACAGGGTCTAACTATGGCTACACCTTC.

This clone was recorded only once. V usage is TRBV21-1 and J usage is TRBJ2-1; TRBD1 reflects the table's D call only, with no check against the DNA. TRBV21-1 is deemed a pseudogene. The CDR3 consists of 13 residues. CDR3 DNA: TGTGCCAGCAGCAATAAGAGGACAGCTGAGCAGTTCTTC. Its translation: CASSNKRTAEQFF.

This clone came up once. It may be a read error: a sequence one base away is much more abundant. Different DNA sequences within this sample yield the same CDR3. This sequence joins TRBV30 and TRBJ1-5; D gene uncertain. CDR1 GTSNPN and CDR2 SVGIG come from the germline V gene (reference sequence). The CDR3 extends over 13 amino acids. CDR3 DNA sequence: TGTGCCTGGAGTGGTGGTGACAATCAGCCCCAGCACTTT. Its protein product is CAWSGGDNQPQHF.

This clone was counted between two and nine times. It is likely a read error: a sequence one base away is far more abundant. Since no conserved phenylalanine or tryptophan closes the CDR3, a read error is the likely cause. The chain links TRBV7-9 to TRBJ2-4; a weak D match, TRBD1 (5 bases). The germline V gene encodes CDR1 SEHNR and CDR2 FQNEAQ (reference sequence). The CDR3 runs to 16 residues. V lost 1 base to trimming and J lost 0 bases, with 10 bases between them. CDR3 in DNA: TGTGCCAGCAGCTTAGGGGCAGGGCTAGCCAAAAACATTCAGTACCTC. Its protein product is CASSLGAGLAKNIQYL.

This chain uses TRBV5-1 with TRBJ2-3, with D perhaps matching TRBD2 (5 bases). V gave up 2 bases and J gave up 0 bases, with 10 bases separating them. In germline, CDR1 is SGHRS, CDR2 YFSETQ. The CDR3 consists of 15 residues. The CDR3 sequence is CASSFGAASTDTQYF. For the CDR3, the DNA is TGCGCCAGCAGCTTCGGAGCGGCTAGCACAGATACGCAGTATTTT.

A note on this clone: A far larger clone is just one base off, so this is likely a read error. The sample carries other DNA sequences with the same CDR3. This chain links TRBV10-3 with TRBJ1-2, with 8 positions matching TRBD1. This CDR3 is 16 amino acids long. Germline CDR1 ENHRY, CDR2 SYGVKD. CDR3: CAISDKVATGDYGYTF. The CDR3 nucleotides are TGTGCCATCAGTGACAAAGTTGCGACAGGGGACTATGGCTACACCTTT.

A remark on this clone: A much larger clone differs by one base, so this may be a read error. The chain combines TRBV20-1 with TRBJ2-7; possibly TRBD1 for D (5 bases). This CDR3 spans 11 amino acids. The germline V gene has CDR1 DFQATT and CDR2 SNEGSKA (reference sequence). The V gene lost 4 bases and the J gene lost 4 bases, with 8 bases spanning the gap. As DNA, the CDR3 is TGCAGTGCTATCAGACAGTACGAGCAGTACGTC. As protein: CSAIRQYEQYV.